This TCR beta chain was identified in a study of blood T cell repertoires in COVID-19. Background on the study: Italy, Spain and the United States were the sources of the convalescent and acute COVID-19 samples. PBMCs, B-cell-depleted T cells, or T cells provided the cDNA or gDNA that made up the material.

The V end was cut by 0 bases, the J end by 0 bases, with 15 bases between. Germline V gene data show CDR1 as SGHTA and CDR2 as FQGNSA. This CDR3 has 18 amino acids. In the original analysis: Reference gene primer amplification in the assay estimated nucleated cell counts. Clones were sequenced by immunoSEQ multiplex PCR, and TCRdb holds only the in-frame ones, with some missing. D and trimming come from the DNA, and the V and J calls and clone size come from that table. The data contain roughly 43,000 clones, around 90% of them singletons. Sequencing was carried out using peripheral blood. The clonotype comes from a man aged 50 or older with active COVID-19. The rearrangement links TRBV7-2 to TRBJ1-5; D is perhaps TRBD1 (5 bases). In DNA, the CDR3 is TGTGCCAGCAGCTTAGCAGGGGCGATGGGGTATAGCAATCAGCCCCAGCATTTT. Translating it yields CASSLAGAMGYSNQPQHF. The variable domain in full, completed from reference TRBV7-2 and TRBJ1-5, reads GAGVSQSPSNKVTEKGKDVELRCDPISGHTALYWYRQSLGQGLEFLIYFQGNSAPDKSGLPSDRFSAERTGGSVSTLTIQRTQQEDSAVYLCASSLAGAMGYSNQPQHFGDGTRLSIL.